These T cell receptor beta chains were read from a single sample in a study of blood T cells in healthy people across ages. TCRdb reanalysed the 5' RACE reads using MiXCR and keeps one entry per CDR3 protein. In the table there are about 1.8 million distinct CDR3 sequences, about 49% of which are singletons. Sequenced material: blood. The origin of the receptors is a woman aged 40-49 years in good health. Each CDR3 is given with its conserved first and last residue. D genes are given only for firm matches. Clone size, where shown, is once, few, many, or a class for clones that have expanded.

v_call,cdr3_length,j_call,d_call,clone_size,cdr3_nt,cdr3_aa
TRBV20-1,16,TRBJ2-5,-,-,TGCAGTGCTAGCTCCGGTGTAGGGCTAGCGCGTGAGACCCAGTACTTC,CSASSGVGLARETQYF
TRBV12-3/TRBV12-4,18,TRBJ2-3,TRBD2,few,TGTGCCAGCAGTTTAGCGGAAGGGCTAGCGGTTTCCACAGATACGCAGTATTTT,CASSLAEGLAVSTDTQYF
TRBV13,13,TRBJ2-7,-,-,TGTGCCAGCAGCTTCCAGGGGCCAGGCACCCAGTACTTC,CASSFQGPGTQYF
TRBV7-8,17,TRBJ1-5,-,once,TGTGCCAGCAGCCTGCTCGGGACCCAGCGGAAGAATCAGCCCCAGCATTTT,CASSLLGTQRKNQPQHF
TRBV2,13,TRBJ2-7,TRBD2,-,TGTGCCAGCAAAGCCGGGACTAGCTACGAGCAGTACTTC,CASKAGTSYEQYF
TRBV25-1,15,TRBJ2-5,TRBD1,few,TGTGCCAGCGGCCATTTAGGGACAGGCAGGGAGACCCAGTACTTC,CASGHLGTGRETQYF
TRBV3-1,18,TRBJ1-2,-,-,TGTGCCAGCAGCCACCTGACAGTCCAGGGGATAAGAGACTATGGCTACACCTTC,CASSHLTVQGIRDYGYTF
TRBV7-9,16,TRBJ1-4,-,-,TGTGCCAGCAGCTTAGGGAGAGTAGTAGGTAATGAAAAACTGTTTTTT,CASSLGRVVGNEKLFF
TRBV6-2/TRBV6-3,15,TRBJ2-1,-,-,TGTGCCAGCAGTTTAAGGAGGGGGTACTACAATGAGCAGTTCTTC,CASSLRRGYYNEQFF
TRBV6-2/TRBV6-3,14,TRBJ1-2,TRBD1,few,TGTGCCAGCAGTGAACAGGGGGCACGGTGCGGCTACACCTTC,CASSEQGARCGYTF
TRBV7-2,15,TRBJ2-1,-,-,TGTGCCAGCAGCCGCCCCGGGACAAGGGCCAATGAGCAGTTCTTC,CASSRPGTRANEQFF
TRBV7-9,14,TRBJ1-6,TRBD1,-,TGTGCCAGCAGCTTAATCAGGGACAGGTCACCCCTCCACTTT,CASSLIRDRSPLHF
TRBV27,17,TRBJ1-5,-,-,TGTGCCAGCAGGCCTCCACAGACAGGCCTCGACAATCAGCCCCAGCATTTT,CASRPPQTGLDNQPQHF
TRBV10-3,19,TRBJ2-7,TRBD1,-,TGTGCCATCAGTGAGTCCATGTCGGCCGGGACAGAGCACTCCTACGAGCAGGACTTC,CAISESMSAGTEHSYEQDF
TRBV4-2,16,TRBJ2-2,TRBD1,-,TGTGCCAGCAGCCAAGAGGGACAGGGGAACACCGGGGAGCTGTTTTTT,CASSQEGQGNTGELFF
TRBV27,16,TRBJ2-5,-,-,TGTGCCAGCAGTCCATGGGGGGGGCGCGAAATCGAGACCCAGTACTTC,CASSPWGGREIETQYF